This is a list of T cell receptor beta chains from one sample in a study of CD8 T cells in Susac syndrome. TCRdb re-derived calls from the immunoSEQ multiplex PCR reads in MiXCR, one entry per CDR3 protein. The sample contains roughly 130,000 distinct CDR3 sequences, just over 95% of which appear only once. The sequenced sample was CD4+ T cells from PBMCs. Source of these receptors: a human donor with Susac syndrome. The CDR3 runs from the conserved cysteine through the conserved F or W. A D gene is named only where the DNA matches it firmly. Clone size is shown for a subset of rows, as once, few, many or a class of expanded clone.

J gene	D gene	V gene	clone size	CDR3 length	CDR3 DNA	CDR3 protein
TRBJ2-3	TRBD2	TRBV24-1	-	13	TGTGCCACCAGTGAAGCGGGACCAGATACGCAGTATTTT	CATSEAGPDTQYF
TRBJ2-5	-	TRBV7-2	-	15	TGTGCCAGCAGTATCCAGGGACCTTGGGGGGAGACCCAGTACTTC	CASSIQGPWGETQYF
TRBJ2-7	-	TRBV15	-	14	TGTGCCACCAGCAGAGATGGGACTTTATACGAGCAGTACTTC	CATSRDGTLYEQYF
TRBJ2-1	-	TRBV20-1	-	14	TGCAGTCCCCGACAGGGACTAGCCTACAATGAGCAGTTCTTC	CSPRQGLAYNEQFF
TRBJ2-2	-	TRBV20-1	-	12	TGCAGTGCTAGACGTACCCCCGGGGAGCTGTTTTTT	CSARRTPGELFF
TRBJ2-1	-	TRBV4-2	-	17	TGTGCCAGCAGCCAAGGCGGAAGGAGCGGAGCCTACAATGAGCAGTTCTTC	CASSQGGRSGAYNEQFF
TRBJ2-1	-	TRBV6-5	-	14	TGTGCCAGCAGTTACGTGGGTCTAGACAATGAGCAGTTCTTC	CASSYVGLDNEQFF
TRBJ2-2	-	TRBV5-4	-	14	TGTGCCAGCAGCCCGGGACACCCCACCGGGGAGCTGTTTTTT	CASSPGHPTGELFF
TRBJ2-2	-	TRBV20-1	-	15	TGCAGTGCTAGACGAGCGGCCGCGAACACCGGGGAGCTGTTTTTT	CSARRAAANTGELFF
TRBJ1-2	-	TRBV10-3	-	12	TGTGCCATCAGTGTACAGGGAGACGGCTACACCTTC	CAISVQGDGYTF
TRBJ2-5	-	TRBV28	-	14	TGTGCCAGCAGTACCCAGCGGCCTCAAGAGACCCAGTACTTC	CASSTQRPQETQYF
TRBJ1-1	-	TRBV18	once	15	TGTGCCAGCTCACCTTGGGGCACGATGAACACTGAAGCTTTCTTT	CASSPWGTMNTEAFF
TRBJ2-1	-	TRBV20-1	-	13	TGCAGTGCCTTTACCGGATCCTACAATGAGCAGTTCTTC	CSAFTGSYNEQFF
TRBJ2-7	-	TRBV20-1	-	12	TGCAGTGCTCGCCGGGGCCCCAACGAGCAGTACTTC	CSARRGPNEQYF
TRBJ2-6	-	TRBV19	-	13	TGTGCCAGTAGTATAGTCGGGGCCAACGTCCTGACTTTC	CASSIVGANVLTF
TRBJ1-5	TRBD1	TRBV3-1	once	16	TGTGCCAGCAGCCAACAAACCGGGACAGGGAATCAGCCCCAGCATTTT	CASSQQTGTGNQPQHF
TRBJ1-1	TRBD1	TRBV6-5	-	14	TGTGCCAGCAGCCTCCGGACAGGGAGCACTGAAGCTTTCTTT	CASSLRTGSTEAFF
TRBJ2-7	TRBD2	TRBV7-2	-	15	TGTGCCAGCAGGCCAGCGGGAGGGAGCTCCTACGAGCAGTACTTC	CASRPAGGSSYEQYF
TRBJ2-7	TRBD2	TRBV29-1	-	16	TGCAGCGTTGAAGATTTCCTTAGCGGGACTACCTACGAGCAGTACTTC	CSVEDFLSGTTYEQYF
TRBJ2-7	TRBD2	TRBV2	-	14	TGTGCCAGCAGGGTAACTAGCGGAGACCGACAGCAGTACTTC	CASRVTSGDRQQYF
TRBJ2-7	-	TRBV20-1	-	11	TGCAGTGCTCAGGGTGTGCACGAGCAGTACTTC	CSAQGVHEQYF
TRBJ2-2	TRBD2	TRBV7-9	-	15	TGTGCCAGCAGCTTAGGACTAGCCTCCCCCGGGGAGCTGTTTTTT	CASSLGLASPGELFF
TRBJ2-1	TRBD2	TRBV14	-	16	TGTGCCAGCAGCCTTCGTACTAGCGGGAGTAGCAATGAGCAGTTCTTC	CASSLRTSGSSNEQFF
TRBJ1-3	-	TRBV30	-	16	TGTGCCTGGAGCCGGGAATTGGGACTGTCTGGAAACACCATATATTTT	CAWSRELGLSGNTIYF
TRBJ2-7	-	TRBV6-1	once	15	TGTGCCAGCAGTGAAGGAGACAGTCGGACCTACGAGCAGTACTTC	CASSEGDSRTYEQYF
TRBJ1-2	TRBD1	TRBV18	once	14	TGTGCCAGCTCACCACTAGGACAGGTCTCGGGCTACACCTTC	CASSPLGQVSGYTF